This T cell receptor (beta chain) is from a study of blood T cell repertoires in COVID-19. Study context: Italy, Spain and the United States were the sources of the convalescent and acute COVID-19 samples. Sample material is recorded as cDNA or gDNA derived from T cells, B-cell-depleted T cells, or PBMCs.

Authors' data handling: Amplified reference gene primers provided the basis for estimating nucleated cell counts. Profiled with immunoSEQ multiplex PCR; TCRdb holds only in-frame clones, not every one. Clone size and V and J calls were adopted from that table, with D and trimming inferred from the DNA. This table holds about 120,000 clones, around 74% found once. CDR3 size: 16 residues. Germline lookup yields CDR1 DFQATT and CDR2 SNEGSKA (reference sequence). V dropped 3 bases and J dropped 2; count of bases not matched to a gene: 7. The chain links TRBV20-1 to TRBJ1-4; TRBD1 aligns across 9 bases. The material sequenced was peripheral blood. This TCR was sampled from a woman aged 60-75 years with acute or convalescent COVID-19. CDR3 DNA sequence: TGCAGTGCTAGTACCACAGGGGGCTCCACTAATGAAAAACTGTTTTTT. Amino acids: CSASTTGGSTNEKLFF.